The T cell receptor beta chain described here comes from a study of T-cell memory formation after mild COVID-19. Study-wide findings and caveats: Contracting CD8+ clones were enriched in EMRA, CD4+ mainly in CM and EM.

TCRdb reprocessed the 5' RACE reads via MiXCR and lists one record per CDR3 protein. Found here are roughly 80,000 distinct CDR3 sequences, roughly 14% of them singletons; the top ten hold 31%. Details on this clonotype: The antigen remains unidentified.

Germline CDR1 is SGHRS and CDR2 is YFSETQ. The CDR3 is 13 amino acids. Trimming took off 5 bases at V and 2 bases at J, with 11 bases between the two ends. The source material was PBMCs or a T cell subset sorted from them (not recorded which). This chain uses TRBV5-1 with TRBJ2-7, with D maybe TRBD1 (6 bases). This sequence was found in an adult woman who had mild COVID-19 (a few samples of this study predate the infection). Cell type and time point are not known. CDR3 residues: CASRWDTAYEQYF. The CDR3 coding sequence is TGCGCCAGCAGGTGGGACACAGCCTACGAGCAGTACTTC.